These T cell receptor beta chains were read from a single sample in a study of blood T cells in healthy people across ages. TCRdb independently ran MiXCR on the 5' RACE reads; one entry per CDR3 protein. The sample holds some 1.5 million distinct CDR3 sequences; around 40% are singletons and the top ten take about 4%. Sequenced material: blood. Every receptor here comes from a woman aged 18-29 years in good health. The CDR3 runs from the conserved cysteine through the conserved F or W. Fields, in order: clone size, V gene, D gene, J gene, CDR3 DNA, CDR3 protein. A D gene is named only where the DNA matches it firmly. Size values are once, few and many counts, or a class for expanded clones, and some rows have none.

size: few; V: TRBV20-1; D: -; J: TRBJ2-7; DNA: TGCAGTGCTGAACGGGATGCCTACGAGCAGTACTTC; CDR3: CSAERDAYEQYF
size: -; V: TRBV20-1; D: -; J: TRBJ1-2; DNA: TGCAGTGCTAGAGATCTTGCCAGGGTTAAGTATGGCTACACCTTC; CDR3: CSARDLARVKYGYTF
size: few; V: TRBV3-1; D: -; J: TRBJ1-1; DNA: TGTGCCAGCAGCCAAGACCGTCCTGAAGCTTTCTTT; CDR3: CASSQDRPEAFF
size: -; V: TRBV3-1; D: -; J: TRBJ2-1; DNA: TGTGCCAGCAGCTATCCGGGACTCCTTGACAATGAGCAGTTCTTC; CDR3: CASSYPGLLDNEQFF
size: -; V: TRBV27; D: -; J: TRBJ2-7; DNA: TGTGCCAGCAGTTTAAGGGGCTCTTTCGAATACGAGCAGTACTTC; CDR3: CASSLRGSFEYEQYF
size: -; V: TRBV12-3/TRBV12-4; D: -; J: TRBJ1-4; DNA: TGTGCCAGCAGTGTGGGTGTTAATGAAAAACTGTTTTTT; CDR3: CASSVGVNEKLFF
size: -; V: TRBV28; D: -; J: TRBJ1-1; DNA: TGTGCCGCCAACGAGCCGAATATGAACACTGGAGCTTTCTTT; CDR3: CAANEPNMNTGAFF
size: once; V: TRBV27; D: -; J: TRBJ2-3; DNA: TGTGCCAGCAACCGTTCTGGAAGGAGCACAGATACGCAGTATTTT; CDR3: CASNRSGRSTDTQYF
size: few; V: TRBV10-3; D: -; J: TRBJ2-2; DNA: TGTGCCATCAGTGAGTCGGGAGCAGAGCTGTTTTTT; CDR3: CAISESGAELFF
size: few; V: TRBV21-1; D: -; J: TRBJ1-2; DNA: TGTGCCAGCAGCAAAATAGGGGACTATGGCTACACCTTC; CDR3: CASSKIGDYGYTF
size: few; V: TRBV4-1; D: -; J: TRBJ1-2; DNA: TGCGCCAGCAGCCAAGCGGGGGGGATCTATGGCTACACCTTC; CDR3: CASSQAGGIYGYTF
size: -; V: TRBV4-1; D: TRBD2; J: TRBJ2-1; DNA: TGCGCCAGCAGCCCAGGACTAGTCGTCAATGAGCGGTTCTTC; CDR3: CASSPGLVVNERFF
size: few; V: TRBV29-1; D: -; J: TRBJ2-7; DNA: TGCAGCGTTGTACTGCAGGAATCCAACGAGCAGTACTTC; CDR3: CSVVLQESNEQYF
size: few; V: TRBV6-1; D: -; J: TRBJ1-4; DNA: TGTGCCAGCAGTGACTACTATGAAAAACTGTTTTTT; CDR3: CASSDYYEKLFF
size: once; V: TRBV6-2/TRBV6-3; D: -; J: TRBJ2-1; DNA: TGTGCCAGCAGCTTTCTAGCGACCAGCTCCTACAATGAGCAGTTCTTC; CDR3: CASSFLATSSYNEQFF
size: -; V: TRBV6-6; D: -; J: TRBJ1-4; DNA: TGTGCCAGCAGTTACCCGCGGGGGGGTGAAAAACTGTTTTTT; CDR3: CASSYPRGGEKLFF
size: -; V: TRBV12-3/TRBV12-4; D: -; J: TRBJ2-1; DNA: TGTGCCAGCAGTTTAGCCATTCTAGTACCCCCTTACATTGAGCAGTTCTTC; CDR3: CASSLAILVPPYIEQFF
size: -; V: TRBV12-3/TRBV12-4; D: -; J: TRBJ1-4; DNA: TGTGCCAGCAGTTTAGCGGCAGCGACTGAAAAACTGTTTTTT; CDR3: CASSLAAATEKLFF
size: -; V: TRBV7-2; D: -; J: TRBJ2-1; DNA: TGTGCCAGCAGCTTAGTCAGGTTGGGGGAGCAGTTCTTC; CDR3: CASSLVRLGEQFF
size: -; V: TRBV29-1; D: TRBD1; J: TRBJ2-1; DNA: TGCAGCGTTGACAACAGGGGATACAATGAGCAGTTCTTC; CDR3: CSVDNRGYNEQFF
size: -; V: TRBV4-1; D: TRBD2; J: TRBJ2-3; DNA: TGCGCCAGCAGCCAAGCAGCGGGGGACACAGATACGCAGTATTTT; CDR3: CASSQAAGDTDTQYF
size: few; V: TRBV29-1; D: -; J: TRBJ2-1; DNA: TGCAGCGTTTCCCCCCATCTGACTAGGGCCAACAATGAGCAGTTCTTC; CDR3: CSVSPHLTRANNEQFF
size: -; V: TRBV7-2; D: -; J: TRBJ2-1; DNA: TGTGCCAGCAGCTTACGTGGAGGGGGGGCATCCTACAATGAGCAGTTCTTC; CDR3: CASSLRGGGASYNEQFF
size: -; V: TRBV6-1; D: TRBD1; J: TRBJ1-6; DNA: TGTGCCAGCACACTACCGGGACAGAGTAATTCACCCCTCCACTTT; CDR3: CASTLPGQSNSPLHF
size: -; V: TRBV20-1; D: -; J: TRBJ2-1; DNA: TGCAGTGCTAGAAGCCCCCAGCAGTATAATGAGCAGTTCTTC; CDR3: CSARSPQQYNEQFF
size: -; V: TRBV9; D: -; J: TRBJ2-7; DNA: TGTGCCAGCAGAGGTGACAACTCCTACGAGCAGTACTTC; CDR3: CASRGDNSYEQYF